These 24 T cell receptor beta chains share one sample of origin, sequenced in a study of tumor-infiltrating lymphocytes in primary liver carcinoma. Unsorted bulk tissue (roughly 20-31 mg) underwent RNA and DNA co-extraction. From approximately 0.5 ug of total RNA, TCR beta-specific cDNA was reverse-transcribed using a constant-region primer. It was through three nested multiplex PCR rounds of slightly modified ARM-PCR that TCR beta libraries arose. With TRBV1-TRBV30 forward primers and a C-beta reverse primer, the first two PCR rounds were run for approximately 9 cycles each. TCRdb recomputed calls from the multiplex PCR reads with MiXCR, one row per CDR3 protein. The sample yields approximately 46,000 distinct CDR3 sequences, more than 70% seen once. Sequenced sample: tumor-adjacent normal liver tissue. These receptors were obtained from a woman in her twenties or thirties with primary liver carcinoma and hepatitis B virus infection.

A note on this clonotype: A junction boundary mismatches the germline segment, possibly from a read error. The rearrangement links TRBV4-3 to TRBJ2-3; D is perhaps TRBD2 (6 bases). CDR3 size: 15 residues. In germline, CDR1 is LGHNA, CDR2 YSLEER. The CDR3 DNA reads TGCGCCAGCAACCAAGAATCGGGAGGCACAGATACGCAGTATTTT. Its translation is CASNQESGGTDTQYF.

This chain uses TRBV6-5 with TRBJ2-1; the match to TRBD2 covers 14 bases. Germline-derived CDR1 and CDR2 are MNHEY and SVGAGI. The CDR3 totals 20 residues. V lost 5 bases and J lost 7; bases outside the gene matches: 19. The CDR3 DNA sequence: TGTGCCAGCAGTAACAGGGCGTTTCCGGGACTAGCGGGAGTCGCGAATGAGCAGTTCTTC. It is translated as CASSNRAFPGLAGVANEQFF.

This clonotype was observed at least ten times. The V call is TRBV7-9, the J call TRBJ1-4, with D possibly matching TRBD1 (5 bases). This CDR3 contains 15 residues. V was cut by 2 bases and J by 4 bases, with 11 bases left in between. Germline lookup yields CDR1 SEHNR and CDR2 FQNEAQ (reference sequence). CDR3 loop: CASSLWDLDNEKLFF. CDR3 in DNA: TGTGCCAGCAGCTTATGGGACCTGGATAATGAAAAACTGTTTTTT.

Comment on this clonotype: Being one base from a much bigger clone, this may be a read error. The rearrangement joins TRBV25-1 to TRBJ1-5, with 7 bases that match TRBD1. There are 17 residues in the CDR3. Germline loops: CDR1 MGHDK, CDR2 SYGVNS. CDR3 DNA: TGTGTCAGCAGTGATAGTAAGAGGACAGGAAGGCGTCAGCCCCAGCATTTT. Its protein is CVSSDSKRTGRRQPQHF.

Concerning this clonotype itself: An end of the junction does not agree with germline; a read error may underlie this. The rearrangement joins TRBV6-2 or TRBV6-3 to TRBJ2-1, with TRBD2 identical over 7 bases. The CDR3 has 16 amino acids. Germline CDR1 MNHEY, CDR2 SVGEGT. CDR3 protein: CASSYTSVDSYNEQFF. The DNA of the CDR3 is TGTGCCAGCAGTTACACTAGCGTGGACTCCTATAATGAGCAGTTCTTC.

The count of this clonotype is one. Its ends do not fully match the called genes, so a read error is possible. The chain recombines TRBV5-8 with TRBJ2-1, with 10 bases fitting TRBD2. Germline CDR1 SGHTS, CDR2 YDEGEE. CDR3 length: 15 residues. The CDR3 region is CAGSLERTSGREQFF. For the CDR3, the DNA is TGTGCCGGCAGCTTGGAACGGACTAGCGGCCGGGAGCAGTTCTTC.

The rearrangement uses TRBV29-1 and TRBJ1-2; TRBD1 might be the D (5 bases). The CDR3 runs to 12 residues. Germline V CDR1 and CDR2: SQVTM, ANQGSEA. Written as DNA, the CDR3 is TGCATCGCTGGACACGGGATTGAGGGTTACACCTTC. It yields the protein CIAGHGIEGYTF.

The chain has TRBV11-2 and TRBJ2-7, with D possibly being TRBD1 or TRBD2 (6 bases each). V shed 7 bases and J shed 2 bases, with 24 bases lying between them. The CDR3 contains 17 residues. Germline CDR1 reads SGHAT; CDR2 reads FQNNGV. The chain's CDR3 is CASIITGGGSWTYEQYF. The CDR3, as DNA: TGTGCCAGCATCATCACAGGAGGGGGTTCTTGGACCTACGAGCAGTACTTC.

This clonotype was found once. Given a much more abundant clone one base away, this may be a read error. The CDR3 region is CDSSLSRDTQYF. CDR3 nucleotide sequence: TGTGACAGCAGTTTGAGTCGAGATACGCAGTATTTT. The chain employs TRBV28 and TRBJ2-3; D is uncertain. Germline V gene lookup returns CDR1 MDHEN and CDR2 SYDVKM. This CDR3 is 12 amino acids long.

This clonotype was counted once. The junction shows a germline mismatch at one end, possibly a read error. This chain links TRBV6-1 with TRBJ2-1; D is tentatively TRBD1 or TRBD2 (5 bases each). The V gene's germline CDR1 is MNHNS and CDR2 SASEGT. The CDR3 is 16 residues long. The chain's CDR3 is CASSEAGESGYDEQFF. DNA for the CDR3: TGTGCCAGCAGTGAAGCGGGGGAGTCTGGGTACGATGAGCAGTTCTTT.

The chain carries TRBV6-1 and TRBJ2-2, with D unclear. The CDR3 loop spans 12 amino acids. Trimming removed 6 bases at V and 10 bases at J, with 12 bases between. Germline CDR1 and CDR2: MNHNS and SASEGT. The CDR3 DNA follows: TGTGCCAGCAGGCTGCTAGTCTTGGAGCTGTTTTTT. Its translation: CASRLLVLELFF.

To note about this clonotype: A much larger clone lies one base from this, so it may be a read error. The genes are TRBV6-4 and TRBJ1-6; 10 nucleotides match TRBD1. Germline V gene lookup returns CDR1 MRHNA and CDR2 SNTAGT. The CDR3 spans 14 residues. Written as DNA, the CDR3 is TGTGCCAGCAGTGACGGGACAGGGGAATCACCCATCCACTTT. Translation gives CASSDGTGESPIHF.

Comment on this clonotype: A much larger clonotype is one base distant, so this may be a read error. This CDR3 fails to terminate in the conserved phenylalanine or tryptophan, so it likely reflects a read error. The rearrangement uses TRBV30 and TRBJ1-6; maybe TRBD1 (5 bases). The V end lost 2 bases, the J end lost 6 bases, and 11 bases lay between the germline ends. Germline V gene sequence: CDR1 GTSNPN, CDR2 SVGIG (reference sequence). This CDR3 is built from 14 residues. This CDR3 reads CAWSPDSLNSPLHL. CDR3 DNA sequence: TGTGCCTGGAGTCCCGACAGCCTTAATTCACCCCTCCACCTT.

Concerning this clonotype: Relative to the germline gene, one junction end is altered; a read error may explain this. This chain joins TRBV11-2 and TRBJ2-7; possibly TRBD1 for D (7 bases). From germline, CDR1 is SGHAT and CDR2 FQNNGV. The CDR3 spans 17 residues. This CDR3 reads CTSSISGGGYCTYEQYF. The CDR3, as DNA: TGTACCAGCAGTATCTCAGGAGGGGGCTATTGCACCTACGAGCAGTACTTC.

This clonotype was seen a single time. A junction boundary mismatches the germline segment, possibly from a read error. The J gene is TRBJ2-1, the V gene TRBV11-2; maybe TRBD1 (6 bases). This CDR3 is built from 14 residues. CDR1 SGHAT and CDR2 FQNNGV come from the germline V gene. The CDR3 spells CASTHPGAYNERFF. In DNA form, the CDR3 reads TGTGCCAGCACCCATCCAGGGGCCTACAATGAGCGGTTCTTC.

Worth noting for this clonotype: A read error may account for a junction end that differs from germline. The chain uses TRBV6-5 and TRBJ1-6; D gene ambiguous. The CDR3 sequence is 16 residues long. CDR1 MNHEY and CDR2 SVGAGI come from the germline V gene. CDR3 DNA: TGTGTCAGCAATAAACAGTCTGCCATATATAATTCAGCCCTCCACTTT. It specifies CVSNKQSAIYNSALHF.

By share, this clonotype ranks as medium-sized. The rearrangement links TRBV6-5 to TRBJ2-2; 9 bases are shared with TRBD2. Per the germline V gene, CDR1 is MNHEY and CDR2 is SVGAGI. The V gene end was trimmed by 3 bases and the J gene end by 0 bases; junction bases not matched to a gene: 2. The CDR3 extends over 16 amino acids. The CDR3 DNA follows: TGTGCCAGCAGTTATGGACTAGCGCCGAACACCGGGGAGCTGTTTTTT. This translates into CASSYGLAPNTGELFF.

In its sample, this clonotype was seen many times. The gene calls are TRBV4-1 and TRBJ2-5, with a weak D call TRBD1 (6 bases). This CDR3 has 16 amino acids. Germline V gene sequence: CDR1 MGHRA, CDR2 YSYEKL. Trimming cost V 4 bases and J 3 bases, with 18 bases left between them. CDR3 residues: CASSPLRGSGEETQYF. CDR3 coding DNA: TGCGCCAGCAGCCCCCTAAGGGGTTCAGGGGAAGAGACCCAGTACTTC.

In its sample, this clonotype was seen many times. The chain employs TRBV7-8 and TRBJ1-1, with D possibly TRBD1 on 5 matching bases. Trimming took off 2 bases at V and 0 bases at J, with 13 bases between the two ends. Germline V gene sequence: CDR1 SGHVS, CDR2 FQNEAQ. The CDR3 has 16 amino acids. In DNA, the CDR3 is TGTGCCAGCAGCTTATTAGGGGAAATTATGAACACTGAAGCTTTCTTT. Its translation is CASSLLGEIMNTEAFF.

This chain joins TRBV2 and TRBJ2-3; D might be TRBD1 or TRBD2, each matching 5 bases. The CDR3 has 14 amino acids. V lost 4 bases and J lost 0, with 8 bases in between. Germline CDR1 SNHLY, CDR2 FYNNEI. CDR3 nucleotides: TGTGCCAGCAGTGGGGGGTGGAGCACAGATACGCAGTATTTT. This gives the protein CASSGGWSTDTQYF.

To note about this clonotype: At one end, the junction sequence differs from germline, possibly due to a read error. The chain links TRBV4-2 to TRBJ1-2, with a tentative D call TRBD1 (6 bases). This CDR3 contains 14 residues. CDR1 and CDR2 (germline): LGHNA, YNFKEQ. In nucleotides, the CDR3 is TGTGCCAGCAGCCGAACAGGGCCTGCCTATGGCTACACATTC. Its protein is CASSRTGPAYGYTF.

Ten or more counts support this clonotype. This chain connects TRBV12-3 or TRBV12-4 to TRBJ2-7; no clear D gene. Trimming stripped 1 base from V and 3 bases from J, with 7 bases between. The CDR3 spans 13 residues. The CDR3 is CASSLEGRYEQYF. The CDR3 DNA reads TGTGCCAGCAGTTTAGAAGGGCGCTACGAGCAGTACTTC.

The count of this clonotype is one. The conserved phenylalanine or tryptophan normally closing the CDR3 is absent here, so this likely arose from a read error. This chain links TRBV11-2 with TRBJ2-1; 7 bases agree with TRBD1. CDR3 length: 14 residues. CDR1 and CDR2 from the germline V gene are SGHAT and FQNNGV. Here the CDR3 DNA reads TGTGCCTGCAGCGAGGGACAGAACTACAATGAGCAGTTCTCC. Translation: CACSEGQNYNEQFS.

About this clonotype itself: A read error may account for a junction end that differs from germline. The chain joins TRBV29-1 to TRBJ1-2, with TRBD1 as a possible D gene (6 bases). The CDR3 loop spans 11 amino acids. Germline CDR1 and CDR2: SQVTM and ANQGSEA. CDR3 in DNA: TGCAGCGTTCAGGGGAACTATGACTACACCTTC. Protein sequence: CSVQGNYDYTF.